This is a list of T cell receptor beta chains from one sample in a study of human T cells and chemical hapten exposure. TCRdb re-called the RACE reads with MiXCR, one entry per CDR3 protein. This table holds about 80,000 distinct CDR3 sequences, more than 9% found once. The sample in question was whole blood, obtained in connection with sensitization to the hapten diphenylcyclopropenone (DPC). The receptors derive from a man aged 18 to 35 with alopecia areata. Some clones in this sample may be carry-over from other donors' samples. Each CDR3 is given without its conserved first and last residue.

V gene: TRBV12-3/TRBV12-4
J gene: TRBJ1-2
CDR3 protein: ASSSRQGIYGYT

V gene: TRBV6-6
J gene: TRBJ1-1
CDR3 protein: ASSYDRGPANTEAF

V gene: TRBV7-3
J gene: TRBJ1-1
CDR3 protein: ASSLGTGGTNTEAF

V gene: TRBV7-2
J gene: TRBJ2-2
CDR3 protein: ASSRVNRASTGELF

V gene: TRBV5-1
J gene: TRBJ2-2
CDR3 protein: ASSDDRGYDGELF

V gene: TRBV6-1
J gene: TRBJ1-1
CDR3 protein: ASKSGTGNTEAF

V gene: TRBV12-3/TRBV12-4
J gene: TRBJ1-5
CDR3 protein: ASSFQRSNQPQH

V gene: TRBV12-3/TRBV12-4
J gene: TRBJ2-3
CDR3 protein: VLGGGESTDTQY

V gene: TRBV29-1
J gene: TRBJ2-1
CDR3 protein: SARRASYNEQF

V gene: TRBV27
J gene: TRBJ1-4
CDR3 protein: ASSSLYRYEKLF

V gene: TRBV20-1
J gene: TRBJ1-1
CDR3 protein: SVSTGALNTEAF

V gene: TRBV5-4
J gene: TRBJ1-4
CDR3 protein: ASSSNQGNEKLF

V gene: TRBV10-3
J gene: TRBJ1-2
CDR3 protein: AISIQEDRTNYGYT

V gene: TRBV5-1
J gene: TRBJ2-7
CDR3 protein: ASTGLGRSYEQY

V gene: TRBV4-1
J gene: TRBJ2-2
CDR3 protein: ASRKSTSLNTGELF

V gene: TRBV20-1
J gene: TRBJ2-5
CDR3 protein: SAFPLRTAKYQETQY

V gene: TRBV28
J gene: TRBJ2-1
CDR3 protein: ASRDNEQF